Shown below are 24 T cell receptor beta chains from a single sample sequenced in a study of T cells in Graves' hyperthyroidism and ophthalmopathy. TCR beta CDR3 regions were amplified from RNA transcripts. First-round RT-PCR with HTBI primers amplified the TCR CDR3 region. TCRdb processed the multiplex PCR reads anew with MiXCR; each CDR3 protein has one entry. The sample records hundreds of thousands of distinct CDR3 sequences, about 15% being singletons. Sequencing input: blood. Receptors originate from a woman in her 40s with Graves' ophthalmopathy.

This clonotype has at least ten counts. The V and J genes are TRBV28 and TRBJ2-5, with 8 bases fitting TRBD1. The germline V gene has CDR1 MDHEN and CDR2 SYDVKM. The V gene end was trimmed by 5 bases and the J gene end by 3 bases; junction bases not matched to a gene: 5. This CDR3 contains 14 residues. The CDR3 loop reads CASSPTGVEETQYF. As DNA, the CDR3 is TGTGCCAGCAGTCCGACAGGGGTCGAAGAGACCCAGTACTTC.

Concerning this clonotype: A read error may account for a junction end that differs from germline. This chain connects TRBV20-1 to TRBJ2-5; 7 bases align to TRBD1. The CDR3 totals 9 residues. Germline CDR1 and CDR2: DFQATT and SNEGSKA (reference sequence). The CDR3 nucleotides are TGCAGTGCTAGAGGCACAGGGGACTTC. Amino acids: CSARGTGDF.

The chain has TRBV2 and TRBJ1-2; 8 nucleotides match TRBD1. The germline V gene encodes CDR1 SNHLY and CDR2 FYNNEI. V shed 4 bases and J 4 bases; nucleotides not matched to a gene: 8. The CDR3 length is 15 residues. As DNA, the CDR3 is TGTGCCAGCAGTGGGGGGTGGCAGGGGGCCTATGGCTACACCTTC. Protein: CASSGGWQGAYGYTF.

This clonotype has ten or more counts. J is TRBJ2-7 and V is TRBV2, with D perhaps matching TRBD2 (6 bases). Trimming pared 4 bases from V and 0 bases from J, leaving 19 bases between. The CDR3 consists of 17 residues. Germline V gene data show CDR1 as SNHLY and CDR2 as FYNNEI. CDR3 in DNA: TGTGCCAGCAGTGCCAGACCCTTAGCGGTAAGCTCCTACGAGCAGTACTTC. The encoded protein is CASSARPLAVSSYEQYF.

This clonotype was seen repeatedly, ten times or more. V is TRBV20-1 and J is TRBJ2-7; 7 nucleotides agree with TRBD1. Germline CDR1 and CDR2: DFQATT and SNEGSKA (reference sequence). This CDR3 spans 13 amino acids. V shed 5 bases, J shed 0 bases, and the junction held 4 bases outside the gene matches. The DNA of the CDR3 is TGCAGTGCTGGGGACAGTAGCTCCTACGAGCAGTACTTC. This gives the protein CSAGDSSSYEQYF.

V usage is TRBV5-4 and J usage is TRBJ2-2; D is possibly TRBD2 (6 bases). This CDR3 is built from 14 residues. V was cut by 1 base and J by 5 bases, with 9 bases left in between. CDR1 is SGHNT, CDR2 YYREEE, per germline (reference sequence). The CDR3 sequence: CASSLSGRTGELFF. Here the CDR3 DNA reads TGTGCCAGCAGCTTGTCTGGGAGGACCGGGGAGCTGTTTTTT.

The CDR3: CASSQGADLNTGELFF. The CDR3 nucleotides are TGCGCCAGCAGCCAGGGGGCAGATCTAAACACCGGGGAGCTGTTTTTT. The rearrangement uses TRBV4-1 and TRBJ2-2; perhaps TRBD1 as D (6 bases). The CDR3 covers 16 residues. Germline CDR1 reads MGHRA; CDR2 reads YSYEKL. With 3 bases removed from V and 2 bases from J, the gap between germline ends came to 13 bases.

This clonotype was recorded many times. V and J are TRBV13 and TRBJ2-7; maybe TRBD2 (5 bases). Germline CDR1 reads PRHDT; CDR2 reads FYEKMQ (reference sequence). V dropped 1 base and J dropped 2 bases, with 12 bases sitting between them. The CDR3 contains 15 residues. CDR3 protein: CASSLAPLRAYEQYF. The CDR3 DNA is TGTGCCAGCAGCTTAGCCCCTTTGCGGGCCTACGAGCAGTACTTC.

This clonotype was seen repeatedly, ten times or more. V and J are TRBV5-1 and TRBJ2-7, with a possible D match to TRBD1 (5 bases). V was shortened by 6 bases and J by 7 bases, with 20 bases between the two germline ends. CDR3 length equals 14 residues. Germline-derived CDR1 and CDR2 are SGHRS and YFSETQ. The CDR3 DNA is TGCGCCAGCATGCCAGGGATCACGTTGGGGGAGCAGTACTTC. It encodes CASMPGITLGEQYF.

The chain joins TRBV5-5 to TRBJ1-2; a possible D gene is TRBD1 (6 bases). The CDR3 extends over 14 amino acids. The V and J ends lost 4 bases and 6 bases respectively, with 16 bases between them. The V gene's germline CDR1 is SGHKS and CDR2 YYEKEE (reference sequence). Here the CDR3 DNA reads TGTGCCAGCAGCCCCTTACCGGGACACCATGGCTACACCTTC. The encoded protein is CASSPLPGHHGYTF.

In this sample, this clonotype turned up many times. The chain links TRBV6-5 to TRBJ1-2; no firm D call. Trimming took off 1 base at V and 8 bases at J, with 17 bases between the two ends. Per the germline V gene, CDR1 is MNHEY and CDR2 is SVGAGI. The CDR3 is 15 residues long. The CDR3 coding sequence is TGTGCCAGCAGTTACTACCGGGGTTCCGGGCGAGGCTACACCTTC. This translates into CASSYYRGSGRGYTF.

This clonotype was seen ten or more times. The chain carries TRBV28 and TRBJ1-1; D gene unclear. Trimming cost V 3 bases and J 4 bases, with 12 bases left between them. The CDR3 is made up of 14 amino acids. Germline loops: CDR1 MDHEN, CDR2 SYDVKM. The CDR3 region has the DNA TGTGCCAGCAGTTTGGGAGCGTGGGCCACTGAAGCTTTCTTT. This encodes CASSLGAWATEAFF. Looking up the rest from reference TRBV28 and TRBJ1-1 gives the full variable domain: DVKVTQSSRYLVKRTGEKVFLECVQDMDHENMFWYRQDPGLGLRLIYFSYDVKMKEKGDIPEGYSVSREKKERFSLILESASTNQTSMYLCASSLGAWATEAFFGQGTRLTVV.

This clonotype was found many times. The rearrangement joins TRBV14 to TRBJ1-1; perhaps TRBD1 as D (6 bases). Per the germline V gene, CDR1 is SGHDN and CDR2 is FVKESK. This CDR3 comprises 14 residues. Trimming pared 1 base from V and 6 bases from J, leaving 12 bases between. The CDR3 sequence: CASSQGQATAEAFF. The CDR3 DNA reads TGTGCCAGCAGCCAAGGACAGGCAACCGCTGAAGCTTTCTTT.

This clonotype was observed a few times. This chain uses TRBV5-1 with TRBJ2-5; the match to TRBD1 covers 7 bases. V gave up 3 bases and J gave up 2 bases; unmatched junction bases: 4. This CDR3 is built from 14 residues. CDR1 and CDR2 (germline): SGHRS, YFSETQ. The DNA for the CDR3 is TGCGCCAGCAGCTCGGGACAGCAACAAGAGACCCAGTACTTC. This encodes CASSSGQQQETQYF. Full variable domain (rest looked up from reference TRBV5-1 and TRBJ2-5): KAGVTQTPRYLIKTRGQQVTLSCSPISGHRSVSWYQQTPGQGLQFLFEYFSETQRNKGNFPGRFSGRQFSNSRSEMNVSTLELGDSALYLCASSSGQQQETQYFGPGTRLLVL.

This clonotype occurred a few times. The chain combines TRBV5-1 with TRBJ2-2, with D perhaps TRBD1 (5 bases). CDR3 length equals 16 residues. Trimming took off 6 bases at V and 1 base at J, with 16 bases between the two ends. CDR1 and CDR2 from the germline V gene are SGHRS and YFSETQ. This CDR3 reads CASTEIRQGNTGELFF. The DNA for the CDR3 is TGCGCCAGCACCGAAATAAGGCAGGGGAACACCGGGGAGCTGTTTTTT. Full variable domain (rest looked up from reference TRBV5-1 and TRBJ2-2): KAGVTQTPRYLIKTRGQQVTLSCSPISGHRSVSWYQQTPGQGLQFLFEYFSETQRNKGNFPGRFSGRQFSNSRSEMNVSTLELGDSALYLCASTEIRQGNTGELFFGEGSRLTVL.

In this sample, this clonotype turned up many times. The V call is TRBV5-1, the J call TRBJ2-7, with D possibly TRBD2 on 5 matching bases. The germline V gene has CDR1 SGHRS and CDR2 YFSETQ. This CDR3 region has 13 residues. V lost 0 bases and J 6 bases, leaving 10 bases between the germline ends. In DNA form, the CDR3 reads TGCGCCAGCAGCTTGGTCGAGGCGGGCGAGCAGTACTTC. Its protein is CASSLVEAGEQYF.

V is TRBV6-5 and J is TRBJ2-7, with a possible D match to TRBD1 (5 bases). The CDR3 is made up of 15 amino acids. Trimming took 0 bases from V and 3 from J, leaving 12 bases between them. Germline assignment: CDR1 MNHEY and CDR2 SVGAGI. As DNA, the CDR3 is TGTGCCAGCAGTTACTCGAGCAGGGCGGTCTACGAGCAGTACTTC. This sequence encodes CASSYSSRAVYEQYF.

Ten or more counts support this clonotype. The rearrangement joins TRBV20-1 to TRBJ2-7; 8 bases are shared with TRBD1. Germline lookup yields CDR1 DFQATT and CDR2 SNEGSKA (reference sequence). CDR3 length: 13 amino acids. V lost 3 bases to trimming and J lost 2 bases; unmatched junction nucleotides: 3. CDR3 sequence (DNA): TGCAGTGCTAGGACAGGGGAGCCCTACGAGCAGTACTTC. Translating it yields CSARTGEPYEQYF.

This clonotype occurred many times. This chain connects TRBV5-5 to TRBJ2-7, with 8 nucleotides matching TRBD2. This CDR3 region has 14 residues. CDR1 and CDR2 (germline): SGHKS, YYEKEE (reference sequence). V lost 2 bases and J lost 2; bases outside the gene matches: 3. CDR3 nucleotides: TGTGCCAGCAGCTTAGCGGGAGAAGCCTACGAGCAGTACTTC. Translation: CASSLAGEAYEQYF.

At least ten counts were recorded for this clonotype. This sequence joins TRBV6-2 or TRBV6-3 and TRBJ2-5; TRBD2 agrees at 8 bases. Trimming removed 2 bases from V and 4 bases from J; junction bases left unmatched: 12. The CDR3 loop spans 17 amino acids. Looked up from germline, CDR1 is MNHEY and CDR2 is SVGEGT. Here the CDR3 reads CASSYGLAGPLGETQYF. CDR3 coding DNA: TGTGCCAGCAGTTACGGGCTAGCGGGTCCTCTAGGAGAGACCCAGTACTTC.

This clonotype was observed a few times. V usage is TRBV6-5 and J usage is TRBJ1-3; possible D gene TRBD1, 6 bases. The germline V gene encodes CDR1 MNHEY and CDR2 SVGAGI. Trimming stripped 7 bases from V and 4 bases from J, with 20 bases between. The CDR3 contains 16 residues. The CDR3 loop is CASTDQTGKGGNTIYF. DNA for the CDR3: TGTGCCAGCACGGACCAAACAGGGAAAGGAGGAAACACCATATATTTT.

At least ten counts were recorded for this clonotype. The CDR3 sequence is CATSDLQLRRQPQHF. CDR3 coding DNA: TGTGCCACCAGTGATTTGCAACTACGGCGACAGCCCCAGCATTTT. The chain combines TRBV24-1 with TRBJ1-5; D gene uncertain. Deletions cut 0 bases from V and 7 bases from J, with 12 bases between. CDR1 and CDR2 (germline): KGHDR, SFDVKD. CDR3 length: 15 amino acids.

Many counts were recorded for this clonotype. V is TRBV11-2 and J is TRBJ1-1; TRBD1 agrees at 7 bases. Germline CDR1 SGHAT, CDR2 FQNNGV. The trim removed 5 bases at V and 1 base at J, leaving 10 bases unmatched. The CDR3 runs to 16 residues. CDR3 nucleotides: TGTGCCAGCAGCCAACTCACAGGGACAGCGAACACTGAAGCTTTCTTT. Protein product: CASSQLTGTANTEAFF.

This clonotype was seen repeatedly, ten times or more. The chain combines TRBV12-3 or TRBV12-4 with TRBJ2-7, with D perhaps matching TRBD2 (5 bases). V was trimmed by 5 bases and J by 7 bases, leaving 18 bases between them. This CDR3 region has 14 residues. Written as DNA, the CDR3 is TGTGCCAGCAGTCCCGGGGTAGCGAGAATGGAGCAGTACTTC. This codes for CASSPGVARMEQYF.